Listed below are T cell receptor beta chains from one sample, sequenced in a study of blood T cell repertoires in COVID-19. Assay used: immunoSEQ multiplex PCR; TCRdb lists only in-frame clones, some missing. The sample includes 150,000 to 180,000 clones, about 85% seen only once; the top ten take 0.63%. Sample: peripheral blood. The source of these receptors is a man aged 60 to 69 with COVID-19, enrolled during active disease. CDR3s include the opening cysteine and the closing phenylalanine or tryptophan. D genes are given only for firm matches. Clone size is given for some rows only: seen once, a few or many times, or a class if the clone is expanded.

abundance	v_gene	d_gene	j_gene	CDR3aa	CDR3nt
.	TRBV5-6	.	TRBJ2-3	CASSLYPITDTQYF	TGTGCCAGCAGCTTGTATCCTATCACAGATACGCAGTATTTT
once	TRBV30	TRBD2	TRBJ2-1	CAWSLAYSGNYNEQFF	TGTGCCTGGAGTCTAGCTTATAGCGGGAACTACAATGAGCAGTTCTTC
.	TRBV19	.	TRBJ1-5	CASSIERLNQPQHF	TGTGCCAGTAGTATTGAGAGACTCAATCAGCCCCAGCATTTT
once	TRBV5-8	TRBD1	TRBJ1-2	CASSLAGWQGAGGYTF	TGTGCCAGCAGCTTGGCGGGTTGGCAGGGGGCAGGCGGCTACACCTTC
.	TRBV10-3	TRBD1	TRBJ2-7	CAISELQGATYEQYF	TGTGCCATCAGTGAGCTACAGGGGGCAACCTACGAGCAGTACTTC
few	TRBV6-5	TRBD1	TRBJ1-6	CASRLGQGANSPLHF	TGTGCCAGCAGGCTAGGACAGGGGGCTAATTCACCCCTCCACTTT
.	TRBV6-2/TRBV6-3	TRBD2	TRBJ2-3	CASSPPLWSGRRDTQYF	TGTGCCAGCAGCCCGCCCCTTTGGAGCGGGAGGAGAGATACGCAGTATTTT
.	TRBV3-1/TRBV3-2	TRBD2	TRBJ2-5	CASSLGLAGVGETQYF	TGTGCCAGCAGCCTCGGACTAGCGGGGGTAGGAGAGACCCAGTACTTC
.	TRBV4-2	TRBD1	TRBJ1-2	CASSQVLGQGGGYTF	TGTGCCAGCAGCCAAGTTCTGGGACAGGGGGGTGGCTACACCTTC
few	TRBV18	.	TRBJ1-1	CASSSSQGRMNTEAFF	TGTGCCAGCTCATCTTCACAGGGCAGGATGAACACTGAAGCTTTCTTT
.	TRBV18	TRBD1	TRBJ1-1	CASKTGRNTEAFF	TGTGCCAGCAAGACAGGGCGGAACACTGAAGCTTTCTTT
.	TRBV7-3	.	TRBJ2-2	CASSLNRVTGELFF	TGTGCCAGCAGCCTGAACAGGGTAACCGGGGAGCTGTTTTTT
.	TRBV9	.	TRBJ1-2	CASSVVGAAGYTF	TGTGCCAGCAGCGTAGTTGGCGCAGCGGGCTACACCTTC
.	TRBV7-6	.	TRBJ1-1	CASSHSLRNTEAFF	TGTGCCAGCAGCCACTCGCTACGGAACACTGAAGCTTTCTTT
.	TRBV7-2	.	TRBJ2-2	CASSPTLLVAVSGELFF	TGTGCCAGCAGCCCCACCTTACTAGTTGCGGTGTCCGGGGAGCTGTTTTTT
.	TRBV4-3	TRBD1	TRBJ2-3	CASSQRRTGKQTDTQYF	TGCGCCAGCAGCCAAAGAAGGACAGGCAAACAAACAGATACGCAGTATTTT
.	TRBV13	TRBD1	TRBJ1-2	CASSSRTGWGYTF	TGTGCCAGCAGCTCCCGGACAGGTTGGGGCTACACCTTC
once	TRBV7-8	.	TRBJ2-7	CASSSRGEYEQYF	TGTGCCAGCAGCTCTCGGGGAGAGTACGAGCAGTACTTC
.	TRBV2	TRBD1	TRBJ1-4	CASIREGQGFEKLFF	TGTGCCAGCATCCGCGAGGGACAGGGGTTTGAAAAACTGTTTTTT
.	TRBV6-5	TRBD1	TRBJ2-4	CATTRTGGRNIQYF	TGTGCCACCACTAGGACAGGGGGCCGAAACATTCAGTACTTC
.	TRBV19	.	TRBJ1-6	CASTRDQQGGSPLHF	TGTGCCAGTACCCGAGACCAACAGGGCGGGTCACCCCTCCACTTT
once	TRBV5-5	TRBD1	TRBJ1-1	CASSLGDRVRTEAFF	TGTGCCAGCAGCTTGGGGGACAGGGTCCGCACTGAAGCTTTCTTT
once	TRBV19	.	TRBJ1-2	CASSTRADGYTF	TGTGCCAGTAGTACGAGGGCGGATGGCTACACCTTC
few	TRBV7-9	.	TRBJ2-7	CASSLGRAYEQYF	TGTGCCAGCAGCTTAGGGAGGGCGTACGAGCAGTACTTC
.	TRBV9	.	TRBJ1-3	CASSVLDSSSGNTIYF	TGTGCCAGCAGCGTATTAGACTCTTCCTCTGGAAACACCATATATTTT
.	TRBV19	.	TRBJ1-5	CASSGRGIDSNQPQHF	TGTGCCAGTAGTGGGAGGGGGATCGATAGCAATCAGCCCCAGCATTTT
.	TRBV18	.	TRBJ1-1	CASSPATGRRNTEAFF	TGTGCCAGCTCACCGGCGACAGGTCGGCGGAACACTGAAGCTTTCTTT